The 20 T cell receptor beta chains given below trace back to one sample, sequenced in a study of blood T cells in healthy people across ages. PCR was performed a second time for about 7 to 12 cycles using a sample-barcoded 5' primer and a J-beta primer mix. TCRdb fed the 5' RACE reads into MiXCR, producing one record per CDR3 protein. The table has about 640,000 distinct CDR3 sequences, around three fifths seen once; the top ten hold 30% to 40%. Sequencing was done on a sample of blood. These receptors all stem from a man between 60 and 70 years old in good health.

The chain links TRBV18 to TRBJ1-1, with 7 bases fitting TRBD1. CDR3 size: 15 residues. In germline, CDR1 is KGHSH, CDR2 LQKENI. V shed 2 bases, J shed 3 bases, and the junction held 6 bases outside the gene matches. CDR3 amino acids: CASSPSIRGDTEAFF. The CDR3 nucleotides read TGTGCCAGCTCACCATCGATCAGGGGGGACACTGAAGCTTTCTTT.

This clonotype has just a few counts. CDR3 in amino acids: CASSLANRVGEQFF. DNA of the CDR3: TGTGCCAGCAGCTTAGCGAACAGGGTCGGTGAGCAGTTCTTC. The V gene is TRBV11-2, the J gene TRBJ2-1, with D perhaps matching TRBD1 (6 bases). CDR1 and CDR2 (germline): SGHAT, FQNNGV. V lost 1 base and J lost 9, with 13 bases in between. This CDR3 has 14 residues.

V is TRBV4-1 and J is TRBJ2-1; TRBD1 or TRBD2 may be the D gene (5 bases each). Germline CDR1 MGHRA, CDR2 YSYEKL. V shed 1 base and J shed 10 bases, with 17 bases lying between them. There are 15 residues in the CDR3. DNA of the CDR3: TGCGCCAGCAGCCAAGCCCCAGGGACCCCCTACGAGCAGTTCTTC. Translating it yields CASSQAPGTPYEQFF.

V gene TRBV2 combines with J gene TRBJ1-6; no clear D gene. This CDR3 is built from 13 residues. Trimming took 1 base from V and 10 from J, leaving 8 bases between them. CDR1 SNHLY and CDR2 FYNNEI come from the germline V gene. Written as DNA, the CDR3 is TGTGCCAGCAGTGAAGGGGCGGCGTCACCCCTCCACTTT. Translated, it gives CASSEGAASPLHF. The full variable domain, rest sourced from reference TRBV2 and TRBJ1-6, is EPEVTQTPSHQVTQMGQEVILRCVPISNHLYFYWYRQILGQKVEFLVSFYNNEISEKSEIFDDQFSVERPDGSNFTLKIRSTKLEDSAMYFCASSEGAASPLHFGNGTRLTVT.

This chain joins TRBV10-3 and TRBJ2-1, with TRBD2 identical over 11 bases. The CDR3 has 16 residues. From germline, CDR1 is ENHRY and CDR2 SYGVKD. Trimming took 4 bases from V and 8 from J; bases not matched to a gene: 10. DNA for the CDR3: TGTGCCATCAGTGTGACTAGCGGGGCGGGTGGCGATGAGCAGTTCTTC. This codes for CAISVTSGAGGDEQFF.

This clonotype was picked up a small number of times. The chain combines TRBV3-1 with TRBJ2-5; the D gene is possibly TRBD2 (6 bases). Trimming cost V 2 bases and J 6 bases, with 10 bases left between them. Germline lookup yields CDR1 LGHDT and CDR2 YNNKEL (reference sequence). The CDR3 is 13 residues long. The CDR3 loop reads CASSQPAGKTQYF. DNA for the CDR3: TGTGCCAGCAGCCAACCCGCGGGGAAGACCCAGTACTTC.

The CDR3 spells CASSLRGVGEKLFF. The CDR3 coding sequence is TGTGCCAGCAGCTTACGAGGGGTGGGTGAAAAACTGTTTTTT. J is TRBJ1-4 and V is TRBV11-2, with a possible D match to TRBD1 (5 bases). The CDR3 contains 14 residues. Per the germline V gene, CDR1 is SGHAT and CDR2 is FQNNGV. V was pared by 2 bases and J by 7 bases, with 11 bases between. Supplemented by reference TRBV11-2 and TRBJ1-4, the full variable domain reads EAGVAQSPRYKIIEKRQSVAFWCNPISGHATLYWYQQILGQGPKLLIQFQNNGVVDDSQLPKDRFSAERLKGVDSTLKIQPAKLEDSAVYLCASSLRGVGEKLFFGSGTQLSVL.

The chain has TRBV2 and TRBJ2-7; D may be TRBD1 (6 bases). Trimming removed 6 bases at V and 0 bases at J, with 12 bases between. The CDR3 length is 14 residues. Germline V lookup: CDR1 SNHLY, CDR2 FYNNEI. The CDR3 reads CASRVQGSSYEQYF. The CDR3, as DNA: TGTGCCAGCAGGGTCCAGGGGAGCTCCTACGAGCAGTACTTC.

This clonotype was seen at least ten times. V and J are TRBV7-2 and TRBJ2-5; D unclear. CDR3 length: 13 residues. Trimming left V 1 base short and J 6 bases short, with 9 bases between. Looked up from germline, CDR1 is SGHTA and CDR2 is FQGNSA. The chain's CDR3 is CASSLERRKTQYF. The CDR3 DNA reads TGTGCCAGCAGCTTAGAACGGCGGAAGACCCAGTACTTC.

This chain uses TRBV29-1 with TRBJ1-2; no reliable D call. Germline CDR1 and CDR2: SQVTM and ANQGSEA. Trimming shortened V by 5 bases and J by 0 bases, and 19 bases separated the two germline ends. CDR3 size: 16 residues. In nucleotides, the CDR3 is TGCAGCGTTCCTGATGGAGCGAGTTCAGCTAACTATGGCTACACCTTC. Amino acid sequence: CSVPDGASSANYGYTF. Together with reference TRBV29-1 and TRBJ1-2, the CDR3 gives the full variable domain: SAVISQKPSRDICQRGTSLTIQCQVDSQVTMMFWYRQQPGQSLTLIATANQGSEATYESGFVIDKFPISRPNLTFSTLTVSNMSPEDSSIYLCSVPDGASSANYGYTFGSGTRLTVV.

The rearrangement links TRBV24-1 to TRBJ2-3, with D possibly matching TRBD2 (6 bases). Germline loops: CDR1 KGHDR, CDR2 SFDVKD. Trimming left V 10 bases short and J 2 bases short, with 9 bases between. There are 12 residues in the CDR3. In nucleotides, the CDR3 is TGTGCCACTGCGGGACTCACAGATACGCAGTATTTT. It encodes CATAGLTDTQYF.

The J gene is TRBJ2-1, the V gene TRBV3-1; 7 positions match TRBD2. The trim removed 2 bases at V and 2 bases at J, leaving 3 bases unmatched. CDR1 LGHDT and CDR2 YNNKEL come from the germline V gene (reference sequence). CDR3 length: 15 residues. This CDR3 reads CASSQLTSPYNEQFF. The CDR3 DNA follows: TGTGCCAGCAGCCAACTGACTAGCCCCTACAATGAGCAGTTCTTC.

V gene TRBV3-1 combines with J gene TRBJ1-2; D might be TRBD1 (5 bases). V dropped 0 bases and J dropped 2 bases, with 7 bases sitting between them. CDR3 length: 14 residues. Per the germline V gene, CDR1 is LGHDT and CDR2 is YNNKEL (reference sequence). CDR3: CASSQDGQNYGYTF. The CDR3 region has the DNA TGTGCCAGCAGCCAAGATGGACAAAACTATGGCTACACCTTC.

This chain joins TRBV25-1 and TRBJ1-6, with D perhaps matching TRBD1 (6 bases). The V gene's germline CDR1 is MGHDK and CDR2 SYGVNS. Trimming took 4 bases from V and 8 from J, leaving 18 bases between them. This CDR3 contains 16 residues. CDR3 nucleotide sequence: TGTGCCAGCAGTGCCCCAGGGGTCTACGGCTATTCACCCCTCCACTTT. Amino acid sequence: CASSAPGVYGYSPLHF.

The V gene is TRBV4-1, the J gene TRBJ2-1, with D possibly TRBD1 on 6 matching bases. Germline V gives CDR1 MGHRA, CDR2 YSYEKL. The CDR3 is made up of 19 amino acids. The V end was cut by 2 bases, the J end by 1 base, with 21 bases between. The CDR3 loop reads CASSQRGFGVTASYNEQFF. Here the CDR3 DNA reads TGCGCCAGCAGCCAAAGGGGGTTTGGGGTAACGGCGTCCTACAATGAGCAGTTCTTC.

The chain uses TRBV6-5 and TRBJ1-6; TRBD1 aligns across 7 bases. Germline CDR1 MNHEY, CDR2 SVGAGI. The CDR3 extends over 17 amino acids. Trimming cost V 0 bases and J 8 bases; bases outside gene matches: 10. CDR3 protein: CASSYSGSGGMDSPLHF. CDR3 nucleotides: TGTGCCAGCAGTTACTCAGGCTCAGGGGGAATGGATTCACCCCTCCACTTT.

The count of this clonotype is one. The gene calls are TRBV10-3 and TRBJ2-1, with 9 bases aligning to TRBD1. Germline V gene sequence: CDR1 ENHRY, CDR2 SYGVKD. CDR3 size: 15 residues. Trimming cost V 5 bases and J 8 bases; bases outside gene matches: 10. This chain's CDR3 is CAISSETGGRYEQFF. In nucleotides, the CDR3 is TGTGCCATCAGTTCCGAGACAGGGGGTCGGTATGAGCAGTTCTTC.

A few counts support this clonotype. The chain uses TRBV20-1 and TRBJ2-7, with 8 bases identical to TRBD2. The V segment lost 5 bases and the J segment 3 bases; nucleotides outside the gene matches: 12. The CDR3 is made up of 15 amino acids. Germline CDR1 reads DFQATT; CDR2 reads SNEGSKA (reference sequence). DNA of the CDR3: TGCAGTGCTGGGGTAGACGCGGGGGGCCGCTACGAGCAGTACTTC. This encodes CSAGVDAGGRYEQYF.

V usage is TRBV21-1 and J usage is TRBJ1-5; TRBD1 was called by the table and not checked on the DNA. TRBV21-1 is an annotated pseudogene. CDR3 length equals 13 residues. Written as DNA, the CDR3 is TGTGCCACCGACAGGGCGGGCAATCAGCCCCAGCATTTT. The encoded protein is CATDRAGNQPQHF.

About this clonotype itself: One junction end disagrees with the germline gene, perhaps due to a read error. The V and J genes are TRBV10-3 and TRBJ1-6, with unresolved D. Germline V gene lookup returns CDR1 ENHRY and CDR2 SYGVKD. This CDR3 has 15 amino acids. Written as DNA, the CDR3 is TGCGCCATCAGTGAGTCGCCCGAGTTTAATTCACCCCTCCACTTT. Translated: CAISESPEFNSPLHF.